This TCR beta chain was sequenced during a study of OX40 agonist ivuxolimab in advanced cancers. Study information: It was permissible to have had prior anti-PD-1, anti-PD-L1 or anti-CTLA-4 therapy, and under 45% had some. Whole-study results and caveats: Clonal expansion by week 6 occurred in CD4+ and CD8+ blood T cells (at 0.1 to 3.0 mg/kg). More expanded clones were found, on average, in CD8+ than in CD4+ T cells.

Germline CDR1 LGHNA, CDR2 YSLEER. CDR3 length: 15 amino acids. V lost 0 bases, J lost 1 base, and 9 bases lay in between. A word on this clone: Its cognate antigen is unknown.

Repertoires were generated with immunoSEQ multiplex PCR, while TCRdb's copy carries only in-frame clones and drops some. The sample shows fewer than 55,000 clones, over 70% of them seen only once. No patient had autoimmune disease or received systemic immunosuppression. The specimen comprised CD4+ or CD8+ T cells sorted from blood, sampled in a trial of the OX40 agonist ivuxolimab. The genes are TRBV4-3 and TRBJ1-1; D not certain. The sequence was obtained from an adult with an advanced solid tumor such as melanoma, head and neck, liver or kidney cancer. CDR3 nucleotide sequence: TGCGCCAGCAGCCAAGATCCCCGTAGGAACACTGAAGCTTTCTTT. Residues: CASSQDPRRNTEAFF.